The T cell receptor (beta chain) under discussion was sequenced for a study of blood T cell repertoires in COVID-19. The CDR3 runs to 14 residues. V was trimmed by 6 bases and J by 7 bases, leaving 13 bases between them. The germline CDR1 and CDR2 sequences are LNHDA and SQIVND (reference sequence). The study drew participants aged about 18 to 89 years from approximately 23 US areas. Clinical history reported by participants formed the basis on which cohorts were assigned. Using immunoSEQ multiplex PCR, the repertoire was profiled, and TCRdb retains in-frame clones only, with some absent. The sample lists about 100,000 clones; approximately 83% were seen once.

The source is a woman aged 45-65 years who had recovered from COVID-19. Sequencing was performed on PBMCs or T cells enriched from blood (not recorded which). The V gene is TRBV19, the J gene TRBJ1-6; tentative D call: TRBD1 (5 bases). The DNA of the CDR3 is TGTGCCAGTAGGCGGGGGACTGAAAATTCACCCCTCCACTTT. It specifies CASRRGTENSPLHF.